This TCR beta chain was recorded in a study of control samples from healthy donors and cancer patients (dated by TCRdb to about 2020). Comments on this clone: Its specific antigen is unknown. Per-base qualities were not stored, and no clone one base away is much larger.

Preparation of the library involved the immunoSEQ multiplex PCR assay. TCRdb's version of the immuneACCESS table is confined to in-frame rearrangements and falls short of the full clone set. An unresolved V gene accounts for under half of the shortfall where checked; the remainder is of unknown origin. The sample records 100,000 to 150,000 clones, around 93% of which are singletons. The biggest ten clones account for about 1.7% of the sample. The CDR3 contains 14 residues, cysteine and phenylalanine counted. Only the CDR3 DNA is retained, 42 bases long and in frame from the first base. CDR1 is given as SEHNR and CDR2 as FQNEAQ, both from the germline V gene (reference sequence). The trim is 4 bases for V and 3 bases for J, with a gap of 13 bases between the germline ends.

This sequence was found in a man between 50 and 59 years old with head and neck cancer. The chain employs TRBV7-9 and TRBJ2-7; TRBD1 is perhaps the D gene, given 6 matching bases. Sample: PBMCs. Here is the DNA: TGTGCCAGCAGCTCCTCCGGGACACTCTACGAGCAGTACTTC. The encoded protein is CASSSSGTLYEQYF. Full variable domain (CDR3 extended with the reference TRBV7-9 and TRBJ2-7 proteins): DTGVSQNPRHKITKRGQNVTFRCDPISEHNRLYWYRQTLGQGPEFLTYFQNEAQLEKSRLLSDRFSAERPKGSFSTLEIQRTEQGDSAMYLCASSSSGTLYEQYFGPGTRLTVT.